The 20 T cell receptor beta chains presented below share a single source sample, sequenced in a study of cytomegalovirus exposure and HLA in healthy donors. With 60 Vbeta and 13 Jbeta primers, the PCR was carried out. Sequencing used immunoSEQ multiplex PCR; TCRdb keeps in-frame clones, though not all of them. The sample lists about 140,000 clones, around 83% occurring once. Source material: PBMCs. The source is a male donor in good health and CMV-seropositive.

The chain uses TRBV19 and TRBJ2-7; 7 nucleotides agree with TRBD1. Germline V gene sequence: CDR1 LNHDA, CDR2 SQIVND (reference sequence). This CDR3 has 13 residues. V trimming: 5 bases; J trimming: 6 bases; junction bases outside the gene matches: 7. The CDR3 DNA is TGTGCCAGTAGTGCCGACAGGGATTCCGAGCAGTACTTC. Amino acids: CASSADRDSEQYF.

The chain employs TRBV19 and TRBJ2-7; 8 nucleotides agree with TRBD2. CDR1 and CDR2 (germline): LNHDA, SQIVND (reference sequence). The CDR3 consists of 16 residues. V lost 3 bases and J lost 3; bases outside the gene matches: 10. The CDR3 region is CASSILGSSGYYEQYF. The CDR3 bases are TGTGCCAGTAGTATTCTAGGTTCTAGCGGGTACTACGAGCAGTACTTC.

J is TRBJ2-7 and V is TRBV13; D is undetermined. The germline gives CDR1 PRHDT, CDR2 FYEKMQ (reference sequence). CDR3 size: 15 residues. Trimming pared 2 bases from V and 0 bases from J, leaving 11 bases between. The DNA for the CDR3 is TGTGCCAGCAGCTTACAACTATCGAGCTCCTACGAGCAGTACTTC. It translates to CASSLQLSSSYEQYF.

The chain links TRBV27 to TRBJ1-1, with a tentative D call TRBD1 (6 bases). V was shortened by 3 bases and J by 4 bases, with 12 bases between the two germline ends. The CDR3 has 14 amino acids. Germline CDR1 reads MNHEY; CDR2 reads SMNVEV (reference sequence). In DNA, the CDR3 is TGTGCCAGCAGTTTCTGGGGGCCTCCCACTGAAGCTTTCTTT. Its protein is CASSFWGPPTEAFF.

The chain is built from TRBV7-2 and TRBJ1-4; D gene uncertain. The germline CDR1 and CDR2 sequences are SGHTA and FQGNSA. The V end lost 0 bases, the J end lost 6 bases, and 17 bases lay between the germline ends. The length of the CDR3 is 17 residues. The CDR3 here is CASSLASSGGRDEKLFF. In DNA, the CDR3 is TGTGCCAGCAGCTTAGCTAGTTCCGGAGGGAGGGATGAAAAACTGTTTTTT. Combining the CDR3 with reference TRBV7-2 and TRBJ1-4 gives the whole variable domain GAGVSQSPSNKVTEKGKDVELRCDPISGHTALYWYRQSLGQGLEFLIYFQGNSAPDKSGLPSDRFSAERTGGSVSTLTIQRTQQEDSAVYLCASSLASSGGRDEKLFFGSGTQLSVL.

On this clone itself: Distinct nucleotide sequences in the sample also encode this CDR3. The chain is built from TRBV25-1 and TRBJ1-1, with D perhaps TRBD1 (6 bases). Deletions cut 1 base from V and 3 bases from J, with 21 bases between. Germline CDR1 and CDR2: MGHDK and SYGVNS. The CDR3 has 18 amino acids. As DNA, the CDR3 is TGTGCCAGCAGTGAATCGGGAAGGTGGGTGACAGGAGACACTGAAGCTTTCTTT. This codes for CASSESGRWVTGDTEAFF.

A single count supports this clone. CDR3 region: CASSFRLPSGTNYGYTF. The CDR3 DNA reads as TGTGCCAGCAGCTTTAGGCTGCCCTCGGGTACTAACTATGGCTACACCTTC. J is TRBJ1-2 and V is TRBV7-8; no clear D. V was cut by 3 bases and J by 0 bases, with 17 bases left in between. CDR1 SGHVS and CDR2 FQNEAQ come from the germline V gene. This CDR3 has 17 residues.

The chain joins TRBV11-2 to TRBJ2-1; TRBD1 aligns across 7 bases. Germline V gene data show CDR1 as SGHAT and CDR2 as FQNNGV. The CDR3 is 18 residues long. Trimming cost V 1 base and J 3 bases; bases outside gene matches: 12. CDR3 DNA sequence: TGTGCCAGCAGCTTAGCCCTTAGGACAGGTTTATACTACAATGAGCAGTTCTTC. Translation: CASSLALRTGLYYNEQFF.

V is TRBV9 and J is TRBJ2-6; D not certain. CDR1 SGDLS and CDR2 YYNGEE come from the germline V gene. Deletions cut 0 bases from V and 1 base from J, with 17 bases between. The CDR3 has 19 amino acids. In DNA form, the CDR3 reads TGTGCCAGCAGCGTAGCCCCCTCCCCCCTCCTTTCTGGGGCCAACGTCCTGACTTTC. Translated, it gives CASSVAPSPLLSGANVLTF.

The CDR3 region is CASSEDGEQFF. CDR3 DNA sequence: TGTGCCAGCAGTGAAGACGGGGAGCAGTTCTTC. The rearrangement joins TRBV2 to TRBJ2-1; D gene unclear. V lost 1 base and J lost 10, with 5 bases in between. CDR3 length equals 11 residues. CDR1 SNHLY and CDR2 FYNNEI come from the germline V gene.

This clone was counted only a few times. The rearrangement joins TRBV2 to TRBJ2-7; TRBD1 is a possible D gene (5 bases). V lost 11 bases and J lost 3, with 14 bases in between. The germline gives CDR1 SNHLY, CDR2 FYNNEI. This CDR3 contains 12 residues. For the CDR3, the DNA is TGTGCCTCGACCTCAACAGGCTACGAGCAGTACTTC. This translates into CASTSTGYEQYF.

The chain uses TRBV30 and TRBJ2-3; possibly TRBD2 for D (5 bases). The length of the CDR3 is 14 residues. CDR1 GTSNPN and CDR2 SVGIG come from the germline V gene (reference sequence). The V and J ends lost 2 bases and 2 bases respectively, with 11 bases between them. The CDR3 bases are TGTGCCTGGAGTCCGGGATATACCACAGATACGCAGTATTTT. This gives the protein CAWSPGYTTDTQYF. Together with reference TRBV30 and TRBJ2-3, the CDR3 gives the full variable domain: SQTIHQWPATLVQPVGSPLSLECTVEGTSNPNLYWYRQAAGRGLQLLFYSVGIGQISSEVPQNLSASRPQDRQFILSSKKLLLSDSGFYLCAWSPGYTTDTQYFGPGTRLTVL.

CDR3 protein: CASSFGYRPGDYGYTF. CDR3 bases: TGTGCCAGCAGCTTTGGATATCGGCCGGGGGACTATGGCTACACCTTC. This sequence joins TRBV28 and TRBJ1-2; D possibly corresponds to TRBD1 (5 bases). The V gene's germline CDR1 is MDHEN and CDR2 SYDVKM. The CDR3 sequence is 16 residues long. Trimming left V 6 bases short and J 3 bases short, with 20 bases between.

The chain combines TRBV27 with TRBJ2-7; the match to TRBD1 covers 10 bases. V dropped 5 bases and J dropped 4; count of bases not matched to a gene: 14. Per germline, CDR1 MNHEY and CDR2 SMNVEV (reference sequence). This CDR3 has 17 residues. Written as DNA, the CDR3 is TGTGCCAGCAGTGCGACGCCCTGGACAGGGGGGATATACGAGCAGTACTTC. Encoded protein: CASSATPWTGGIYEQYF.

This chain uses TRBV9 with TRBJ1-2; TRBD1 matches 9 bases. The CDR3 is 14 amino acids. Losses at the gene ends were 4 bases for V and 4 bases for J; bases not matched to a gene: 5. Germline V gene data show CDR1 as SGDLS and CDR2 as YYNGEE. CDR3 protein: CASSTQGALYGYTF. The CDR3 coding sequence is TGTGCCAGCAGCACACAGGGGGCCCTCTATGGCTACACCTTC.

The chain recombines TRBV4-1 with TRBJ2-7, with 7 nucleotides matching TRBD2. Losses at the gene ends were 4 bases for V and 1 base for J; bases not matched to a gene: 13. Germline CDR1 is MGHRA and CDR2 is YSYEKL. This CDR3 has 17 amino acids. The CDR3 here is CASSLPSRGVLSYEQYF. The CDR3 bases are TGCGCCAGCAGCCTACCTTCACGGGGGGTGCTTTCCTACGAGCAGTACTTC.

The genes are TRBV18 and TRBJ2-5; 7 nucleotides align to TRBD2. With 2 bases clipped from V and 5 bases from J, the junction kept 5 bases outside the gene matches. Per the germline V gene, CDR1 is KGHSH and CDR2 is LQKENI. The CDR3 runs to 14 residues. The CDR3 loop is CASSPNGGGETQYF. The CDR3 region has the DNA TGTGCCAGCTCACCAAACGGGGGAGGGGAGACCCAGTACTTC.

The CDR3 spells CASSPLEAADTEAFF. CDR3 DNA sequence: TGTGCCAGCAGCCCGCTGGAGGCGGCTGACACTGAAGCTTTCTTT. The chain combines TRBV7-9 with TRBJ1-1; D remains unclear. The CDR3 is 15 amino acids. Trimming stripped 5 bases from V and 3 bases from J, with 16 bases between. Germline CDR1 SEHNR, CDR2 FQNEAQ (reference sequence).

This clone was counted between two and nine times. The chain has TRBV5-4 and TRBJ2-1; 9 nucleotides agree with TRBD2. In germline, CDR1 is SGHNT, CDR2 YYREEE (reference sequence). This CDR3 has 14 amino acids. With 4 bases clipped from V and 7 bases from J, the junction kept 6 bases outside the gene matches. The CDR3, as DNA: TGTGCCAGCAGCAACGGACTAGCGATAAATGAGCAGTTCTTC. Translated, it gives CASSNGLAINEQFF.

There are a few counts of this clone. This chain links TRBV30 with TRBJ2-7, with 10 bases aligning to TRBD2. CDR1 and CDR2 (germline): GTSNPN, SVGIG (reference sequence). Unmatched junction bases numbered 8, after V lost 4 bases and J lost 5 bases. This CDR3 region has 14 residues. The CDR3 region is CAWTKRSGRDEQYF. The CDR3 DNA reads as TGTGCCTGGACCAAGAGGAGCGGGAGGGACGAGCAGTACTTC.